These 9 T cell receptor beta chains originate from one sample sequenced in a study of T cells in Graves' hyperthyroidism and ophthalmopathy. Researchers took RNA transcripts and amplified the TCR beta CDR3 regions from them. In the first-round RT-PCR of the TCR CDR3, the HTBI primer set was used. TCRdb re-called the multiplex PCR reads with MiXCR, one entry per CDR3 protein. The sample comprises 600,000 or so distinct CDR3 sequences, roughly 17% of which are singletons, and 3.8% rests with the top ten. Sequencing was carried out using blood. The receptors here all came from a woman in her 30s with Graves' hyperthyroidism.

This clonotype turned up a few times. The chain has TRBV6-5 and TRBJ2-4, with D perhaps matching TRBD1 or TRBD2 (5 bases each). Germline loops: CDR1 MNHEY, CDR2 SVGAGI. With 2 bases removed from V and 3 bases from J, the gap between germline ends came to 11 bases. This CDR3 is 15 amino acids long. DNA of the CDR3: TGTGCCAGCAGTTACGAGGGGTATGGCAAAAACATTCAGTACTTC. Its translation is CASSYEGYGKNIQYF.

This chain links TRBV9 with TRBJ2-7, with 9 bases matching TRBD2. Germline V gene lookup returns CDR1 SGDLS and CDR2 YYNGEE. There are 16 residues in the CDR3. The junction had 17 bases not matched to a gene; V was cut back by 4 bases and J by 9 bases. CDR3: CASSPQLAGSSGGQYF. CDR3 nucleotides: TGTGCCAGCAGCCCGCAGCTAGCGGGATCCTCGGGCGGGCAGTACTTC.

The chain combines TRBV5-1 with TRBJ2-6; D is uncertain. The CDR3 sequence is 15 residues long. Germline V lookup: CDR1 SGHRS, CDR2 YFSETQ. V gave up 3 bases and J gave up 0 bases, with 7 bases separating them. CDR3 coding DNA: TGCGCCAGCAGCTCATCCAGCTCTGGGGCCAACGTCCTGACTTTC. It translates to CASSSSSSGANVLTF.

This clonotype was picked up many times. The genes are TRBV11-2 and TRBJ2-7; D unclear. The V end lost 5 bases, the J end lost 6 bases, and 14 bases lay between the germline ends. Germline CDR1 SGHAT, CDR2 FQNNGV. The length of the CDR3 is 13 residues. In DNA form, the CDR3 reads TGTGCCAGCAGCCGGACCCGGACGGCCGAGCAGTACTTC. Translated, it gives CASSRTRTAEQYF. The variable domain in full, with the rest retrieved from reference TRBV11-2 and TRBJ2-7, is EAGVAQSPRYKIIEKRQSVAFWCNPISGHATLYWYQQILGQGPKLLIQFQNNGVVDDSQLPKDRFSAERLKGVDSTLKIQPAKLEDSAVYLCASSRTRTAEQYFGPGTRLTVT.

This clonotype appeared many times. The V call is TRBV27, the J call TRBJ2-1; D is ambiguous. CDR1 and CDR2 from the germline V gene are MNHEY and SMNVEV (reference sequence). The V and J ends lost 5 bases and 0 bases respectively, with 8 bases between them. This CDR3 region has 14 residues. The CDR3 DNA sequence: TGTGCCAGCAGTGTCTTCGGCTCCTACAATGAGCAGTTCTTC. Its translation is CASSVFGSYNEQFF.

This clonotype was seen at least ten times. The chain joins TRBV3-1 to TRBJ2-7; 11 bases line up with TRBD2. Germline V lookup: CDR1 LGHDT, CDR2 YNNKEL (reference sequence). The V and J ends lost 3 bases and 2 bases, in that order; junction bases with no gene match: 6. The CDR3 length is 16 residues. CDR3: CASSQGTSGTPYEQYF. Written as DNA, the CDR3 is TGTGCCAGCAGCCAGGGGACTAGCGGAACCCCCTACGAGCAGTACTTC.

The V gene is TRBV24-1, the J gene TRBJ1-2; D not resolved. Germline CDR1 and CDR2: KGHDR and SFDVKD. V was shortened by 2 bases and J by 2 bases, with 8 bases between the two germline ends. The CDR3 sequence is 14 residues long. The CDR3 DNA reads TGTGCCACCAGTGATTCTTCTTCAAACTATGGCTACACCTTC. It is translated as CATSDSSSNYGYTF.

This clonotype has only a few counts. J is TRBJ2-1 and V is TRBV30, with TRBD2 as a possible D gene (5 bases). The CDR3 is 15 residues long. Germline assignment: CDR1 GTSNPN and CDR2 SVGIG (reference sequence). The V end was cut by 2 bases, the J end by 4 bases, with 15 bases between. The CDR3 is CAWSPKTTPYNEQFF. CDR3 sequence (DNA): TGTGCCTGGAGTCCTAAGACTACCCCGTACAATGAGCAGTTCTTC.

In its sample, this clonotype was seen a few times. The rearrangement joins TRBV19 to TRBJ2-2; TRBD1 is a possible D gene (6 bases). V was trimmed by 9 bases and J by 6 bases, leaving 14 bases between them. The CDR3 is 13 amino acids. From germline, CDR1 is LNHDA and CDR2 SQIVND (reference sequence). The DNA for the CDR3 is TGTGCCAGCGCTCCCAGGACAGCCGGGGAGCTGTTTTTT. Translated, it gives CASAPRTAGELFF.